In this sample, the clone carrying this T cell receptor (beta chain) turned up a few times. The antigen is unknown. The data were taken from a study of CD8+CD57+ T cells in acquired aplastic anemia. Study observations and caveats: Patients carried CD8+CD57+ cells that were less diverse than their total CD4+ and CD8+ pools.

The CDR3 has 13 amino acids. Germline CDR1 and CDR2: DFQATT and SNEGSKA (reference sequence). V was pared by 0 bases and J by 8 bases, with 13 bases between. Selection for sequencing was limited to patients who had shown CD8+CD57+ cell expansion by flow cytometry. Another sequenced population was CD8+CD57+ effector memory cells, drawn from 2 of 12 patients. Sampling of blood occurred while the patients had still received no therapy. CDR3 and TCR beta VDJ profiling relied on a genomic DNA template. TCRdb independently ran MiXCR on the reads; one entry per CDR3 protein. This table has 16,000 or so distinct CDR3 sequences, 30% to 45% appearing once.

The source material was CD8+CD57+ T cells sorted from PBMCs. This sample's subset: bead-enriched CD8+CD57+ effector memory T cells from SAA patients. This chain connects TRBV20-1 to TRBJ1-1; perhaps TRBD1 as D (5 bases). The TCR comes from a human donor with aplastic anemia. In DNA form, the CDR3 reads TGCAGTGCTAGAGATCAAGGGGACTACGAAGCTTTCTTT. Protein sequence: CSARDQGDYEAFF.